The next 31 T cell receptor beta chains were all read from a single sample in a study of quantifying T cell responses using KT2 cells. Turning to the study itself: cDNA was made from DNase-treated RNA using alpha and beta constant primers.

A single-stranded UMI oligo with SP2 sequence was ligated to cDNA 3' ends. The first PCR ran roughly 4 cycles with an equimolar RC1.1 and RC1.2 beta primer mix. TCRdb fed the UMI-ligation and nested PCR reads into MiXCR, producing one record per CDR3 protein. The sample has about 33,000 distinct CDR3 sequences; about 9.4% are singletons. Sequenced sample: PBMCs spiked with cells of the T cell clone KT2. Receptors originate from a human donor.

The V and J genes are TRBV7-2 and TRBJ2-3; TRBD2 agrees at 7 bases. Germline loops: CDR1 SGHTA, CDR2 FQGNSA. V was pared by 2 bases and J by 3 bases, with 5 bases of the junction left unmatched. The CDR3 is made up of 15 amino acids. The CDR3 bases are TGTGCCAGCAGCTTAATGGGAGGGAGAACAGATACGCAGTATTTT. Translation gives CASSLMGGRTDTQYF.

This clonotype was detected a few times. V and J are TRBV7-2 and TRBJ1-6; 9 bases are a match to TRBD1. The CDR3 is 14 amino acids. The J segment lost 10 bases and the V segment lost 10 bases, leaving 11 bases of the junction unmatched. Looked up from germline, CDR1 is SGHTA and CDR2 is FQGNSA. CDR3 sequence reads: CATGSGQGRSPLHF. The DNA for the CDR3 is TGTGCCACCGGATCGGGACAGGGAAGGTCACCCCTCCACTTT.

This clonotype was seen more than once but under ten times. CDR3 amino acids: CASSLPTHETQYF. The CDR3 region has the DNA TGTGCCAGCAGCTTACCTACCCACGAGACCCAGTACTTC. The genes are TRBV7-9 and TRBJ2-5, with D unclear. The CDR3 is made up of 13 amino acids. The germline V gene encodes CDR1 SEHNR and CDR2 FQNEAQ (reference sequence). Trimming left V 2 bases short and J 5 bases short, with 9 bases between.

This clonotype was counted between two and nine times. The chain recombines TRBV7-3 with TRBJ1-1; D perhaps matches TRBD1 (6 bases). The V gene lost 5 bases and the J gene lost 0 bases, with 16 bases spanning the gap. Germline V gene data show CDR1 as SGHTA and CDR2 as FQGTGA. This CDR3 is 16 amino acids long. CDR3 sequence (DNA): TGTGCCAGCAGCCCCGGCTTGGACAGAGTGAACACTGAAGCTTTCTTT. Translated, it gives CASSPGLDRVNTEAFF.

The V gene is TRBV28, the J gene TRBJ1-2; weak D call: TRBD1 (5 bases). Trimming took off 4 bases at V and 4 bases at J, with 22 bases between the two ends. CDR1 and CDR2 (germline): MDHEN, SYDVKM. The CDR3 loop spans 17 amino acids. CDR3 region: CASSWLGGRRDIYGYTF. The CDR3 DNA reads TGTGCCAGCAGTTGGCTGGGGGGACGGAGAGACATCTATGGCTACACCTTC.

The chain joins TRBV4-1 to TRBJ2-2; D ambiguous. V was pared by 0 bases and J by 4 bases, with 6 bases between. The CDR3 runs to 14 residues. The V gene's germline CDR1 is MGHRA and CDR2 YSYEKL. The CDR3 protein is CASSQEWGTGELFF. CDR3 nucleotides: TGCGCCAGCAGCCAAGAATGGGGCACCGGGGAGCTGTTTTTT.

This clonotype has only a few counts. The chain recombines TRBV3-1 with TRBJ2-3; 10 bases line up with TRBD1. CDR3 size: 15 residues. J lost 5 bases, V lost 4 bases, and 6 bases had no gene match. Germline-derived CDR1 and CDR2 are LGHDT and YNNKEL (reference sequence). The CDR3 DNA reads TGTGCCAGCAGCCGAGGGACAGGGGACGGAGATACGCAGTATTTT. Amino acid sequence: CASSRGTGDGDTQYF.

This clonotype came up a few times. V gene TRBV6-5 combines with J gene TRBJ1-5; D unclear. Trimming cost V 5 bases and J 0 bases, with 5 bases left between them. This CDR3 has 13 amino acids. CDR1 and CDR2 (germline): MNHEY, SVGAGI. CDR3 region: CASSDYSNQPQHF. Written as DNA, the CDR3 is TGTGCCAGCAGTGATTATAGCAATCAGCCCCAGCATTTT.

This clonotype has ten or more counts. The V and J genes are TRBV6-2 or TRBV6-3 and TRBJ2-1; D might be TRBD1 (6 bases). V gave up 2 bases and J gave up 0 bases, with 8 bases separating them. Germline CDR1 is MNHEY and CDR2 is SVGEGT. The CDR3 consists of 15 residues. CDR3 protein: CASSYRTVSYNEQFF. CDR3 sequence (DNA): TGTGCCAGCAGTTACCGGACAGTCTCCTACAATGAGCAGTTCTTC.

This clonotype was observed many times. CDR3 sequence: CASNQMTGLAFF. The CDR3 DNA follows: TGTGCCAGCAATCAGATGACCGGGTTGGCTTTCTTT. The rearrangement links TRBV12-3 or TRBV12-4 to TRBJ1-1, with D hard to call. The V and J ends lost 7 bases and 11 bases respectively, with 17 bases between them. This CDR3 comprises 12 residues.

This clonotype was observed a handful of times. V usage is TRBV19 and J usage is TRBJ2-1; a possible D gene is TRBD1 (5 bases). The V end was cut by 2 bases, the J end by 9 bases, with 14 bases between. In germline, CDR1 is LNHDA, CDR2 SQIVND (reference sequence). This CDR3 has 14 amino acids. CDR3 sequence reads: CASSISLGVGEQFF. Here the CDR3 DNA reads TGTGCCAGTAGTATAAGTTTAGGGGTTGGTGAGCAGTTCTTC.

This clonotype was seen many times. This sequence joins TRBV6-2 or TRBV6-3 and TRBJ2-1, with 7 bases fitting TRBD2. Unmatched junction bases numbered 10, after V lost 6 bases and J lost 5 bases. The CDR3 runs to 15 residues. CDR1 is MNHEY and CDR2 is SVGEGT in the germline V gene. CDR3 sequence: CASRGAGPGNNEQFF. The CDR3, as DNA: TGTGCCAGCAGAGGAGCGGGGCCCGGGAACAATGAGCAGTTCTTC.

The chain uses TRBV6-2 or TRBV6-3 and TRBJ2-2; D gene uncertain. V lost 3 bases to trimming and J lost 1 base, with 3 bases between them. CDR1 is MNHEY and CDR2 is SVGEGT in the germline V gene. The CDR3 is 13 amino acids. The CDR3 reads CASSYMNTGELFF. The CDR3 DNA is TGTGCCAGCAGTTATATGAACACCGGGGAGCTGTTTTTT.

Notes on this clonotype: A single base separates this from a much larger clone, so it may be a read error. It is unclear where the CDR3 begins or ends on the DNA, so no DNA is shown, and the CDR3 is as TCRdb lists it. The chain is built from TRBV3-1 and TRBJ2-3; the D call of TRBD2 is as the table states it, not checked on the DNA. From germline, CDR1 is LGHDT and CDR2 YNNKEL (reference sequence). Including both end residues, the CDR3 is 15 amino acids long. The CDR3 is CASSQVAGGADTRYF.

This sequence joins TRBV7-2 and TRBJ2-1, with TRBD2 identical over 9 bases. The CDR3 consists of 17 residues. V lost 5 bases and J lost 0; bases outside the gene matches: 8. Germline V CDR1 and CDR2: SGHTA, FQGNSA. The CDR3: CASSLRMREGSYNEQFF. CDR3 sequence (DNA): TGTGCCAGCAGCCTCCGTATGCGGGAGGGCTCCTACAATGAGCAGTTCTTC.

The genes are TRBV11-2 and TRBJ2-1; D remains unclear. Trimming cost V 6 bases and J 2 bases, with 14 bases left between them. Germline V gene sequence: CDR1 SGHAT, CDR2 FQNNGV. The CDR3 spans 15 residues. For the CDR3, the DNA is TGTGCCAGCAGGGGGTGGCGAGCGACCTACAATGAGCAGTTCTTC. Translation: CASRGWRATYNEQFF.

This clonotype has at least ten counts. The DNA for the CDR3 is TGTGCCAGCAGGGCCAGGGGGACAACTAATGAAAAACTGTTTTTT. The encoded protein is CASRARGTTNEKLFF. J is TRBJ1-4 and V is TRBV6-5, with 7 bases aligning to TRBD1. There are 15 residues in the CDR3. CDR1 MNHEY and CDR2 SVGAGI come from the germline V gene. V shed 6 bases and J 0 bases; nucleotides not matched to a gene: 4.

This clonotype was seen a handful of times. V usage is TRBV6-5 and J usage is TRBJ2-1; TRBD2 matches at 11 bases. Germline V lookup: CDR1 MNHEY, CDR2 SVGAGI. The CDR3 length is 16 residues. V was pared by 6 bases and J by 8 bases, with 12 bases of the junction left unmatched. For the CDR3, the DNA is TGTGCCAGCAGATCGTTTTTAGCGGGAGGGTGGGATGAGCAGTTCTTC. It specifies CASRSFLAGGWDEQFF.

Ten or more counts support this clonotype. J is TRBJ2-3 and V is TRBV7-3; possible D gene TRBD2, 5 bases. The V gene lost 2 bases and the J gene lost 3 bases, with 6 bases spanning the gap. The CDR3 extends over 13 amino acids. Per germline, CDR1 SGHTA and CDR2 FQGTGA. CDR3 coding DNA: TGTGCCAGCAGCTTAGAGGGTACAGATACGCAGTATTTT. It translates to CASSLEGTDTQYF. The full variable domain, with the rest looked up from reference TRBV7-3 and TRBJ2-3, is GAGVSQTPSNKVTEKGKYVELRCDPISGHTALYWYRQSLGQGPEFLIYFQGTGAADDSGLPNDRFFAVRPEGSVSTLKIQRTERGDSAVYLCASSLEGTDTQYFGPGTRLTVL.

This clonotype was seen many times. The chain uses TRBV12-3 or TRBV12-4 and TRBJ2-5; D gene ambiguous. The CDR3 extends over 13 amino acids. V lost 3 bases and J lost 2, with 7 bases in between. This chain's CDR3 is CASSFGRQETQYF. The CDR3 DNA sequence: TGTGCCAGCAGTTTTGGACGGCAAGAGACCCAGTACTTC.

The rearrangement links TRBV6-5 to TRBJ1-5, with TRBD1 matching 7 bases. Germline V CDR1 and CDR2: MNHEY, SVGAGI. The length of the CDR3 is 15 residues. With V trimmed by 6 bases and J by 4 bases, 9 bases remained unmatched. This CDR3 is CASRSDRVSNQPQHF. For the CDR3, the DNA is TGTGCCAGCAGGTCCGACAGGGTCTCAAATCAGCCCCAGCATTTT.

The table lists this clonotype with many counts. CDR3 loop: CASSHAGGYQETQYF. CDR3 nucleotide sequence: TGTGCCAGCAGCCATGCGGGAGGGTACCAAGAGACCCAGTACTTC. The chain uses TRBV7-2 and TRBJ2-5, with 9 bases lining up with TRBD2. This CDR3 spans 15 amino acids. V lost 5 bases to trimming and J lost 0 bases; unmatched junction nucleotides: 4. CDR1 SGHTA and CDR2 FQGNSA come from the germline V gene.

This clonotype showed up many times. J is TRBJ2-7 and V is TRBV2; 9 bases are a match to TRBD1. Unmatched junction bases numbered 16, after V lost 8 bases and J lost 5 bases. CDR1 and CDR2 from the germline V gene are SNHLY and FYNNEI. This CDR3 has 16 residues. CDR3 residues: CASVDMGPGQGNEQYF. The DNA for the CDR3 is TGTGCCAGCGTCGACATGGGACCGGGACAGGGAAACGAGCAGTACTTC. Using reference TRBV2 and TRBJ2-7 for the parts outside the CDR3, the full variable domain is EPEVTQTPSHQVTQMGQEVILRCVPISNHLYFYWYRQILGQKVEFLVSFYNNEISEKSEIFDDQFSVERPDGSNFTLKIRSTKLEDSAMYFCASVDMGPGQGNEQYFGPGTRLTVT.

This sequence joins TRBV12-3 or TRBV12-4 and TRBJ1-6; D unclear. Trimming left V 7 bases short and J 8 bases short, with 15 bases between. The CDR3 spans 14 residues. CDR3 sequence reads: CASKRGNLDSPLHF. The DNA of the CDR3 is TGTGCCAGCAAGCGGGGAAACTTGGATTCACCCCTCCACTTT.

This clonotype was recorded at least ten times. The V gene is TRBV28, the J gene TRBJ2-3, with 15 bases matching TRBD2. J lost 3 bases, V lost 5 bases, and 3 bases had no gene match. Germline CDR1 and CDR2: MDHEN and SYDVKM. This CDR3 has 16 amino acids. CDR3 sequence reads: CASSPGTSGGTDTQYF. In DNA form, the CDR3 reads TGTGCCAGCAGTCCAGGGACTAGCGGGGGGACAGATACGCAGTATTTT. The whole variable domain, remainder taken from reference TRBV28 and TRBJ2-3, is DVKVTQSSRYLVKRTGEKVFLECVQDMDHENMFWYRQDPGLGLRLIYFSYDVKMKEKGDIPEGYSVSREKKERFSLILESASTNQTSMYLCASSPGTSGGTDTQYFGPGTRLTVL.

The chain recombines TRBV14 with TRBJ1-1; TRBD1 agrees at 8 bases. V gave up 3 bases and J gave up 5 bases; unmatched junction bases: 8. The CDR3 spans 15 residues. Germline values: CDR1 SGHDN, CDR2 FVKESK. CDR3 amino acids: CASSHGQGRRTEAFF. The CDR3 DNA follows: TGTGCCAGCAGCCACGGACAGGGAAGGAGGACTGAAGCTTTCTTT.

This chain uses TRBV20-1 with TRBJ2-1, with D uncertain. Germline assignment: CDR1 DFQATT and CDR2 SNEGSKA (reference sequence). CDR3 length: 14 amino acids. V lost 6 bases and J 0 bases, leaving 12 bases between the germline ends. This CDR3 reads CSAPVAFSYNEQFF. The CDR3 region has the DNA TGCAGTGCCCCGGTCGCCTTCTCCTACAATGAGCAGTTCTTC.

This clonotype was detected a few times. The J gene is TRBJ1-1, the V gene TRBV5-1; D uncertain. V shed 3 bases and J shed 0 bases, with 12 bases lying between them. CDR1 SGHRS and CDR2 YFSETQ come from the germline V gene. The CDR3 loop spans 15 amino acids. The CDR3 is CASSWGDLMNTEAFF. The DNA of the CDR3 is TGCGCCAGCAGCTGGGGAGATCTAATGAACACTGAAGCTTTCTTT. Drawing the rest from reference TRBV5-1 and TRBJ1-1, the complete variable domain is KAGVTQTPRYLIKTRGQQVTLSCSPISGHRSVSWYQQTPGQGLQFLFEYFSETQRNKGNFPGRFSGRQFSNSRSEMNVSTLELGDSALYLCASSWGDLMNTEAFFGQGTRLTVV.

This clonotype was detected a few times. The J gene is TRBJ2-2, the V gene TRBV27; 9 bases line up with TRBD1. CDR3 length equals 17 residues. V lost 4 bases and J lost 0; bases outside the gene matches: 6. CDR1 and CDR2 from the germline V gene are MNHEY and SMNVEV (reference sequence). The CDR3 DNA follows: TGTGCCAGCAGTTCCACAGGGGGCTGGTCGAACACCGGGGAGCTGTTTTTT. Protein sequence: CASSSTGGWSNTGELFF.

For the CDR3, the DNA is TGTGCCAGTAGTATCAACCGGGGTGGCTACACCTTC. It is translated as CASSINRGGYTF. The rearrangement joins TRBV19 to TRBJ1-2, with D hard to call. The CDR3 consists of 12 residues. Trimming cost V 3 bases and J 7 bases, with 9 bases left between them. CDR1 LNHDA and CDR2 SQIVND come from the germline V gene (reference sequence). Full variable domain (remainder filled in from reference TRBV19 and TRBJ1-2): DGGITQSPKYLFRKEGQNVTLSCEQNLNHDAMYWYRQDPGQGLRLIYYSQIVNDFQKGDIAEGYSVSREKKESFPLTVTSAQKNPTAFYLCASSINRGGYTFGSGTRLTVV.

This chain uses TRBV6-1 with TRBJ1-2, with D perhaps matching TRBD1 (6 bases). Germline loops: CDR1 MNHNS, CDR2 SASEGT. V gave up 1 base and J gave up 4 bases, with 13 bases separating them. The length of the CDR3 is 15 residues. CDR3 in DNA: TGTGCCAGCAGTGAAGGTAGAGGCAGGGGCTATGGCTACACCTTC. Protein: CASSEGRGRGYGYTF.